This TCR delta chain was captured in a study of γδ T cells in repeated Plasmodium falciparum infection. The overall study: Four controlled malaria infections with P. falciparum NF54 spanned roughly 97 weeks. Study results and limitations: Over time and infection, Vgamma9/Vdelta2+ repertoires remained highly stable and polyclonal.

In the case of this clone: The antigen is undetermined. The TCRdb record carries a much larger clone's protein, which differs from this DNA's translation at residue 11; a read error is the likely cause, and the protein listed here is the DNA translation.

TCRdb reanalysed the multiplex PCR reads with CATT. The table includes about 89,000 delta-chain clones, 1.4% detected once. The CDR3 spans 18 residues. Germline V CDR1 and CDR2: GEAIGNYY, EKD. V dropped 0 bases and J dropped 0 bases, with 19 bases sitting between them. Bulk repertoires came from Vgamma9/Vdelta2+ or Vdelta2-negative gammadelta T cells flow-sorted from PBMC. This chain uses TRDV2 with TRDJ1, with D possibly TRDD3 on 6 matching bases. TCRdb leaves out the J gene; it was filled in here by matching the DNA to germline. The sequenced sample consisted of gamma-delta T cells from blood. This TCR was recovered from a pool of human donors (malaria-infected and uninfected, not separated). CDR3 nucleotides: TGTGCCTGTGACACCGTTCCTCTTCGGATACAGGACACCGATAAACTCATCTTT. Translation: CACDTVPLRIQDTDKLIF.